One and the same sample provided the 7 T cell receptor beta chains below, sequenced in a study of monozygotic twins with inflammatory bowel disease. From its re-call of the 5' RACE reads, TCRdb lists each CDR3 protein once, without DNA. Found here are 150,000 to 200,000 distinct CDR3 sequences; the top ten clones hold roughly 3%. Specimen: blood. The receptors here all came from a human donor with ulcerative colitis or Crohn's disease, or a healthy co-twin of an affected twin (not recorded which).

V is TRBV5-4 and J is TRBJ2-1; there is no DNA to check the TCRdb D call of TRBD1. The CDR3 spans 16 residues. Germline CDR1 SGHNT, CDR2 YYREEE (reference sequence). CDR3 sequence: CASINTGTGTYNEQFF.

The chain employs TRBV7-2 and TRBJ2-4; the TCRdb D gene call, TRBD2, has no DNA to confirm it. Germline CDR1 and CDR2: SGHTA and FQGNSA. This CDR3 has 15 amino acids. The chain's CDR3 is CASSLGGRAKNMQYF.

The chain uses TRBV19 and TRBJ1-1. The CDR3 spans 14 residues. The germline V gene encodes CDR1 LNHDA and CDR2 SQIVND (reference sequence). The CDR3 spells CASSIGDRNSEAFF.

The chain couples TRBV5-1 to TRBJ2-1. Per the germline V gene, CDR1 is SGHRS and CDR2 is YFSETQ. CDR3 size: 17 residues. CDR3 loop: CASSPFQVESSYNEQFF.

This chain uses TRBV24-1 with TRBJ2-1; TCRdb indicates TRBD2, and absent DNA this call remains unverified. The CDR3 has 20 amino acids. Germline assignment: CDR1 KGHDR and CDR2 SFDVKD. The CDR3 loop is CATSDPRIASGINLYNEQFF.

The chain is built from TRBV11-2 and TRBJ1-6; the D gene TCRdb calls, TRBD1, cannot be checked with no DNA. The CDR3 sequence is 16 residues long. The germline V gene has CDR1 SGHAT and CDR2 FQNNGV. This CDR3 reads CASSSDSSLYNSPLHF.

The CDR3 here is CLGQGRKETQYF. This chain links TRBV7-3 with TRBJ2-5; TCRdb returns TRBD2, unconfirmable since there is no DNA. Looked up from germline, CDR1 is SGHTA and CDR2 is FQGTGA. The CDR3 loop spans 12 amino acids.